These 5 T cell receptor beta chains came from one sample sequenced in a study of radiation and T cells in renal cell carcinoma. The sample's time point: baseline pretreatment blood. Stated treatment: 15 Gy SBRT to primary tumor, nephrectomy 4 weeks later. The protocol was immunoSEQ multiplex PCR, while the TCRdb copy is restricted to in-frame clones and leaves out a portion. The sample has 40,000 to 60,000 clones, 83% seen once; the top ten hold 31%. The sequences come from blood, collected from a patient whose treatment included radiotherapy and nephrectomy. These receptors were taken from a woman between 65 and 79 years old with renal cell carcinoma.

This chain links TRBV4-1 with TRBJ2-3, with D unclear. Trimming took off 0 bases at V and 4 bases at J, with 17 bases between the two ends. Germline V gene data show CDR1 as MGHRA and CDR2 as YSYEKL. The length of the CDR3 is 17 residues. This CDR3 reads CASSQDPPAEGPDTQYF. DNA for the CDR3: TGCGCCAGCAGCCAAGATCCGCCTGCGGAAGGGCCAGATACGCAGTATTTT.

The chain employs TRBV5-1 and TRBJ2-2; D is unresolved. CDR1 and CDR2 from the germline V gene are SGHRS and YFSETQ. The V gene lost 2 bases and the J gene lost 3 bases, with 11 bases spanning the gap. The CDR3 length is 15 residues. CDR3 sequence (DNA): TGCGCCAGCAGCTTCTTAGGCCCTGACACCGGGGAGCTGTTTTTT. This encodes CASSFLGPDTGELFF.

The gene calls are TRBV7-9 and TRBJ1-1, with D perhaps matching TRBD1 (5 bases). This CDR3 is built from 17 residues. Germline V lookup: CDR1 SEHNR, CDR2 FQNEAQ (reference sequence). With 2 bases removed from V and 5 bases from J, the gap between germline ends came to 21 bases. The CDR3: CASSLPGSGGAGTEAFF. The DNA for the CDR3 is TGTGCCAGCAGCTTACCTGGGTCGGGGGGAGCTGGGACTGAAGCTTTCTTT.

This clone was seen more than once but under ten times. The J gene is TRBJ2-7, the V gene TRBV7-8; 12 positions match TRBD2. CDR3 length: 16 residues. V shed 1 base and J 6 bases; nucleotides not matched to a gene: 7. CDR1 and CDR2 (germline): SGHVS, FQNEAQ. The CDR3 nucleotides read TGTGCCAGCAGCTTAGGGGCTAGCGGGAGGGCCATCGAGCAGTACTTC. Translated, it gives CASSLGASGRAIEQYF. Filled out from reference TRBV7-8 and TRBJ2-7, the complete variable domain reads GAGVSQSPRYKVAKRGQDVALRCDPISGHVSLFWYQQALGQGPEFLTYFQNEAQLDKSGLPSDRFFAERPEGSVSTLKIQRTQQEDSAVYLCASSLGASGRAIEQYFGPGTRLTVT.

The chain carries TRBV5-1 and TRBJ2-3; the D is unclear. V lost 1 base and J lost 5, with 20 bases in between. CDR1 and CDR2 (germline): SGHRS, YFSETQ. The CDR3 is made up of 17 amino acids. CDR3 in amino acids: CASSLPSPSKVGDTQYF. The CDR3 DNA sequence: TGCGCCAGCAGCTTGCCTAGTCCCTCTAAGGTGGGAGATACGCAGTATTTT.